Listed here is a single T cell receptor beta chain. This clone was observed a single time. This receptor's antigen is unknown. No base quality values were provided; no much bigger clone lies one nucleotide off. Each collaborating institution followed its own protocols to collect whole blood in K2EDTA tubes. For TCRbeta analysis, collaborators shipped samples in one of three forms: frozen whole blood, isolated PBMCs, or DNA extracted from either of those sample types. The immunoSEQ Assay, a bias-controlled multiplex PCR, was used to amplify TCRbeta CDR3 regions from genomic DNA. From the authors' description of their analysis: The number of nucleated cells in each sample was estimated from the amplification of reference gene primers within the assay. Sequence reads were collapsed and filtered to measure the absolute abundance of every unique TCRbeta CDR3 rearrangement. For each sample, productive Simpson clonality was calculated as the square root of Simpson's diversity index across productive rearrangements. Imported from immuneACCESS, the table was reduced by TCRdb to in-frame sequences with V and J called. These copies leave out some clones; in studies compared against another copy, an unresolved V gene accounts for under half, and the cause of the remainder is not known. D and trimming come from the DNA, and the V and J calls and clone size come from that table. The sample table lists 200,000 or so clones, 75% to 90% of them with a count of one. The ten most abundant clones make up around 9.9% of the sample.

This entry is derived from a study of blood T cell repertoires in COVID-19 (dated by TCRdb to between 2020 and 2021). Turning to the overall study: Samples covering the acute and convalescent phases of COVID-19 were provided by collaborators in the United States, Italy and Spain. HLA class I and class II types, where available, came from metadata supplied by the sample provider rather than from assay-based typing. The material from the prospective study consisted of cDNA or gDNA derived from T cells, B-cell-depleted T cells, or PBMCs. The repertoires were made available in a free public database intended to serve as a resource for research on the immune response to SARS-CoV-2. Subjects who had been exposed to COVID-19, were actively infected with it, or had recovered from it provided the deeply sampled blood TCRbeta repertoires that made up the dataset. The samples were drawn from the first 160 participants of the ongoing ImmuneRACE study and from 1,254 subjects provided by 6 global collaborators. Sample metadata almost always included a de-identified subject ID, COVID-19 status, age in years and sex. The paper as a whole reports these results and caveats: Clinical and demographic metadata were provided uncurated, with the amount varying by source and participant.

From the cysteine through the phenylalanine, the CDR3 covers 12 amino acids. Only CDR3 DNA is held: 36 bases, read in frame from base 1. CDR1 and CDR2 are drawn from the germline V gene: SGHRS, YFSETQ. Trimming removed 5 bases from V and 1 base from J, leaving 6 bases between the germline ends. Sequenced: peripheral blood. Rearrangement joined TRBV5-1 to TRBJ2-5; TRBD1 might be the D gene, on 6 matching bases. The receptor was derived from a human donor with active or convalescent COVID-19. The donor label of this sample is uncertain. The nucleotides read TGCGCCAGCAGGACAGGCCAAGAGACCCAGTACTTC. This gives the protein CASRTGQETQYF.